This T cell receptor (beta chain) was retrieved from a study of naive and memory T cell subsets. After CD4 positive bead selection, the CD4-negative fraction gave CD8 T cells. Comment on this clonotype: Its antigen remains unknown.

An equimolar mix of two oligonucleotides served as the beta constant-region primer for TRBC1 and TRBC2. TCRdb independently ran MiXCR on the UMI-ligation and nested PCR reads; one entry per CDR3 protein. The sample gives some 150,000 distinct CDR3 sequences, approximately 17% of which show up once; 0.14% is in the top ten. Broader study findings: Activation and differentiation may alter RNA-based TCR counts.

The CDR3 sequence is 15 residues long. V dropped 3 bases and J dropped 6; count of bases not matched to a gene: 5. Germline CDR1 LGHNA, CDR2 YSLEER. Sequences were obtained from naive CD4+ T cells from blood. The rearrangement links TRBV4-3 to TRBJ1-5, with TRBD1 identical over 10 bases. This TCR derives from a human donor in good health. The CDR3 reads CASSQGTGVAQPQHF. CDR3 bases: TGCGCCAGCAGCCAGGGGACAGGGGTGGCTCAGCCCCAGCATTTT.